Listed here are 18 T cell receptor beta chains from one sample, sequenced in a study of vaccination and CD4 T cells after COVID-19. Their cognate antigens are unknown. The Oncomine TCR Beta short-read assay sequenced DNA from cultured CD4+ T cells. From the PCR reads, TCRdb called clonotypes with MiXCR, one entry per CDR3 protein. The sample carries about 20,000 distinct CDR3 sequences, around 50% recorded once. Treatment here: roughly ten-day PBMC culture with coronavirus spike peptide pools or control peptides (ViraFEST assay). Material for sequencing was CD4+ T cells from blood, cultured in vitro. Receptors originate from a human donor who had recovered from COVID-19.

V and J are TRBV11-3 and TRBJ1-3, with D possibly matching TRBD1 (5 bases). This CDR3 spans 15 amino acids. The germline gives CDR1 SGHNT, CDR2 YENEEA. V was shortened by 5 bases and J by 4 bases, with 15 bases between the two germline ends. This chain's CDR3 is CASSTVATAGNTIYF. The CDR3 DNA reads TGTGCCAGCAGCACCGTAGCGACAGCCGGAAACACCATATATTTT.

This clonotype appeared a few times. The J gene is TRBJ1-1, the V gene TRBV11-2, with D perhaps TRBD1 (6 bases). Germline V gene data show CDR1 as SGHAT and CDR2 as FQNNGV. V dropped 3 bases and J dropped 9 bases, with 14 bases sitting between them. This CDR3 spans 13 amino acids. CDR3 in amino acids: CASSFRTAPQAFF. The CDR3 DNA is TGTGCCAGCAGCTTCCGGACAGCCCCTCAAGCTTTCTTT.

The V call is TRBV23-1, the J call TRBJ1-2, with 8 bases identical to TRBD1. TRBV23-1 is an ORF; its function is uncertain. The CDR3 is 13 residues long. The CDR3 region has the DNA TGCGCGTGGTTCAGGGGGCAGGGCAATGGCTACACCTTC. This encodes CAWFRGQGNGYTF.

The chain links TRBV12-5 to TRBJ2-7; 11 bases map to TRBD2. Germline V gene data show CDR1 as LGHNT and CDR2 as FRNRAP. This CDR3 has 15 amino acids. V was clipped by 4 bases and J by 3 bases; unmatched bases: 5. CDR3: CASGSMGLADYEQYF. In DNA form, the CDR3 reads TGTGCTAGTGGTTCGATGGGACTAGCGGACTACGAGCAGTACTTC. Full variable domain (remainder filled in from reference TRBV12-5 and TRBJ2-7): DARVTQTPRHKVTEMGQEVTMRCQPILGHNTVFWYRQTMMQGLELLAYFRNRAPLDDSGMPKDRFSAEMPDATLATLKIQPSEPRDSAVYFCASGSMGLADYEQYFGPGTRLTVT.

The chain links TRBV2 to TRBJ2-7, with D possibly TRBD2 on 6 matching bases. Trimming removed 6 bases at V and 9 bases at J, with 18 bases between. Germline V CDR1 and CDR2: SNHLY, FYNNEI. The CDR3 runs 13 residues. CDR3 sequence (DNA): TGTGCCAGCAGCGAGGGACTGGTAGGCTGGCAGTACTTC. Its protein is CASSEGLVGWQYF.

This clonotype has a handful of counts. The CDR3 DNA reads TGTGCCAGCAGGGACCCTGGGGGCAATCAGCCCCAGCATTTT. This encodes CASRDPGGNQPQHF. The chain couples TRBV6-2 or TRBV6-3 to TRBJ1-5; D gene uncertain. V was pared by 6 bases and J by 2 bases, with 11 bases between. Per germline, CDR1 MNHEY and CDR2 SVGEGT. This CDR3 has 14 amino acids.

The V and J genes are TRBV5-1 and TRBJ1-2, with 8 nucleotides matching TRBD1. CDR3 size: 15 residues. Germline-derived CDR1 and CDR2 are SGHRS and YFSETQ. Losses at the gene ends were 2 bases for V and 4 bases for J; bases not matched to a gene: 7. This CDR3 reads CASSLGQGEAYGYTF. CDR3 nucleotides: TGCGCCAGCAGCTTAGGACAGGGCGAGGCCTATGGCTACACCTTC.

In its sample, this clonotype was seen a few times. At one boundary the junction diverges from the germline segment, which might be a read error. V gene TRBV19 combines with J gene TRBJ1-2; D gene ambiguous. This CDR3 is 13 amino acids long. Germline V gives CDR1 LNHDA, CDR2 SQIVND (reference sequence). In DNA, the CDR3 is TGTGCCAGTAGTAGGGTCCCTATCCCCCCTATAAACTTC. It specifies CASSRVPIPPINF.

The CDR3 loop reads CASSARYTEAFF. For the CDR3, the DNA is TGTGCCAGCAGTGCACGTTACACTGAAGCTTTCTTT. The chain recombines TRBV2 with TRBJ1-1, with D uncertain. The CDR3 contains 12 residues. Trimming left V 4 bases short and J 3 bases short, with 6 bases between. In germline, CDR1 is SNHLY, CDR2 FYNNEI.

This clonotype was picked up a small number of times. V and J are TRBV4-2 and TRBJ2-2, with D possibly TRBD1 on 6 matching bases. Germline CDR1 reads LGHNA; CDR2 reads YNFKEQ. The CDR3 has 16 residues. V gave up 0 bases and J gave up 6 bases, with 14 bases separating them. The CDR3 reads CASSQDGRRGSGELFF. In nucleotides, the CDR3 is TGTGCCAGCAGCCAAGATGGAAGAAGGGGGTCCGGGGAGCTGTTTTTT.

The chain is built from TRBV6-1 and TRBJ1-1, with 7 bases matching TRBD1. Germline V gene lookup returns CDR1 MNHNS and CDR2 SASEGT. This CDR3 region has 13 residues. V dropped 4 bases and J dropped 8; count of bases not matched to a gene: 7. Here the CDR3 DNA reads TGTGCCAGCAGTGTAGCCTGGGACAGCGAAGCTTTCTTT. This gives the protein CASSVAWDSEAFF.

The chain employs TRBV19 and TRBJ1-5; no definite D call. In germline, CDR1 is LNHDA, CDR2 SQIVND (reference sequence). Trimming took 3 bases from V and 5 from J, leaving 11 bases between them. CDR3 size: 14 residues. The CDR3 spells CASSILGADQPQHF. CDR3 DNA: TGTGCCAGTAGTATTCTAGGTGCGGATCAGCCCCAGCATTTT.

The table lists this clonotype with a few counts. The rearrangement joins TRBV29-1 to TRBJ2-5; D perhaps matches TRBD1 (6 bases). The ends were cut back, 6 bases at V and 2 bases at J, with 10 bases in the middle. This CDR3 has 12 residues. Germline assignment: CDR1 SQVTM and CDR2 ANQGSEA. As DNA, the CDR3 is TGCAGCGTCAACGGACAGCAAGAGACCCAGTACTTC. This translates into CSVNGQQETQYF.

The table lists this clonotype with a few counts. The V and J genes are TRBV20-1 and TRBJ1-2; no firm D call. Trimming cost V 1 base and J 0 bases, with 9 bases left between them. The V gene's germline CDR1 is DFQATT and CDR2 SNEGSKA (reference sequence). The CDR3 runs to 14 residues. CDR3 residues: CSARGVSANYGYTF. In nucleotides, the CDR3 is TGCAGTGCTAGAGGGGTATCGGCTAACTATGGCTACACCTTC.

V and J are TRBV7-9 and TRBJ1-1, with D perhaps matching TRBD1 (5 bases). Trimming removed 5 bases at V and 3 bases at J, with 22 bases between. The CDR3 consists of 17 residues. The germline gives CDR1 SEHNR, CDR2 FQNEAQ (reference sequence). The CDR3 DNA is TGTGCCAGCAGCCAAGATGGCCAGGGCAGGGTCTACACTGAAGCTTTCTTT. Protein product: CASSQDGQGRVYTEAFF.

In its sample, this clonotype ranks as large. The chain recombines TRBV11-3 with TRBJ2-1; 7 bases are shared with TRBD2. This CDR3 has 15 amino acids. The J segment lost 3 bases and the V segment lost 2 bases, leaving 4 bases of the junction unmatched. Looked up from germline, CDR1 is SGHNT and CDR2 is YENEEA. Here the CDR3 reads CASSLSSGLYNEQFF. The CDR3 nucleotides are TGTGCCAGCAGCTTAAGTAGCGGGCTCTACAATGAGCAGTTCTTC.

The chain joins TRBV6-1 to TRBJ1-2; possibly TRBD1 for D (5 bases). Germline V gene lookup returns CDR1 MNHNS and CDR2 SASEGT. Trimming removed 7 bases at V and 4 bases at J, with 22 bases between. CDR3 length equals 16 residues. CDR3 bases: TGTGCCAGCATGAGTCAGGGCGGTCTACCTAGCTATGGCTACACCTTC. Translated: CASMSQGGLPSYGYTF.

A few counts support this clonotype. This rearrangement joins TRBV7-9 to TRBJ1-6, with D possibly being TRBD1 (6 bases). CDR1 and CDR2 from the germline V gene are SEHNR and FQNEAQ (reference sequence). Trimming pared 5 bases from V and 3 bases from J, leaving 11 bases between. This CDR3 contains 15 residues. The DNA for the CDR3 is TGTGCCAGCAGCCAGGGGTTCAGCTATAATTCACCCCTCCACTTT. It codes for CASSQGFSYNSPLHF.